Listed here are 24 T cell receptor beta chains from one sample, sequenced in a study of fetal regulatory T cell absence and autoimmunity. This table comes from immunoSEQ multiplex PCR, and its TCRdb copy is limited to in-frame clones, with some not included. The sample carries approximately 49,000 clones, about 79% recorded once. The sequencing sample was made of cord blood. Source of these receptors: a newborn boy with IPEX syndrome.

The chain recombines TRBV19 with TRBJ2-1; 13 bases are a match to TRBD2. J lost 7 bases, V lost 8 bases, and 5 bases had no gene match. Looked up from germline, CDR1 is LNHDA and CDR2 is SQIVND (reference sequence). This CDR3 has 14 amino acids. Written as DNA, the CDR3 is TGTGCCAGTGAGGGGACTAGCGGGATGAATGAGCAGTTCTTC. Amino acid sequence: CASEGTSGMNEQFF.

This chain joins TRBV7-9 and TRBJ2-5; D may be TRBD1 (6 bases). The V gene's germline CDR1 is SEHNR and CDR2 FQNEAQ (reference sequence). With 5 bases removed from V and 5 bases from J, the gap between germline ends came to 12 bases. The CDR3 length is 13 residues. CDR3 nucleotides: TGTGCCAGCAGCCCAAGGGGGTTGGAGACCCAGTACTTC. It yields the protein CASSPRGLETQYF.

This chain joins TRBV5-6 and TRBJ2-7, with 13 bases matching TRBD2. V was pared by 0 bases and J by 3 bases, with 0 bases of the junction left unmatched. This CDR3 has 15 residues. Germline CDR1 and CDR2: SGHDT and YYEEEE. CDR3 sequence: CASSLGTSGSYEQYF. CDR3 nucleotides: TGTGCCAGCAGCTTGGGGACTAGCGGGAGCTACGAGCAGTACTTC.

This chain joins TRBV6-1 and TRBJ1-1, with a possible D match to TRBD1 (6 bases). The CDR3 has 15 residues. Trimming removed 2 bases from V and 1 base from J, with 11 bases in between. Germline lookup yields CDR1 MNHNS and CDR2 SASEGT. As DNA, the CDR3 is TGTGCCAGCAGTGAATTACCGGGACAGAACACTGAAGCTTTCTTT. The encoded protein is CASSELPGQNTEAFF.

The chain combines TRBV4-1 with TRBJ2-4; D is undetermined. CDR1 and CDR2 (germline): MGHRA, YSYEKL. The CDR3 is 11 amino acids. Trimming took 1 base from V and 10 from J, leaving 5 bases between them. The CDR3 sequence is CASSQGPIQYF. CDR3 coding DNA: TGCGCCAGCAGCCAAGGTCCTATTCAGTACTTC.

The rearrangement uses TRBV5-1 and TRBJ2-1; D might be TRBD1 (6 bases). The CDR3 has 12 residues. The germline gives CDR1 SGHRS, CDR2 YFSETQ. V gave up 4 bases and J gave up 9 bases, with 11 bases separating them. The CDR3 DNA sequence: TGCGCCAGCAGCCTAGCCAGGGGTGAGCAGTTCTTC. This encodes CASSLARGEQFF.

This chain links TRBV20-1 with TRBJ2-1, with D hard to call. This CDR3 region has 10 residues. The V end lost 3 bases, the J end lost 11 bases, and 8 bases lay between the germline ends. In germline, CDR1 is DFQATT, CDR2 SNEGSKA (reference sequence). CDR3 residues: CSASGTKQFF. CDR3 bases: TGCAGTGCTAGCGGCACCAAGCAGTTCTTC.

The chain uses TRBV5-5 and TRBJ2-5; the D is unclear. CDR1 and CDR2 from the germline V gene are SGHKS and YYEKEE (reference sequence). This CDR3 has 15 residues. Trimming left V 0 bases short and J 2 bases short, with 11 bases between. The CDR3 region has the DNA TGTGCCAGCAGCTTGGGGGAAATGATTCAAGAGACCCAGTACTTC. Translated: CASSLGEMIQETQYF.

J is TRBJ1-2 and V is TRBV5-5, with 7 nucleotides matching TRBD1. The V segment lost 4 bases and the J segment 2 bases; nucleotides outside the gene matches: 2. The CDR3 runs 13 residues. Germline CDR1 SGHKS, CDR2 YYEKEE (reference sequence). CDR3 residues: CASSVGQNYGYTF. The DNA for the CDR3 is TGTGCCAGCAGCGTGGGACAGAACTATGGCTACACCTTC. Full variable domain (missing parts from reference TRBV5-5 and TRBJ1-2): DAGVTQSPTHLIKTRGQQVTLRCSPISGHKSVSWYQQVLGQGPQFIFQYYEKEERGRGNFPDRFSARQFPNYSSELNVNALLLGDSALYLCASSVGQNYGYTFGSGTRLTVV.

V is TRBV7-6 and J is TRBJ2-5; D is uncertain. Germline assignment: CDR1 SGHVS and CDR2 FNYEAQ. V was pared by 2 bases and J by 1 base, with 11 bases between. This CDR3 contains 15 residues. CDR3 loop: CASSLNGGSQETQYF. CDR3 nucleotides: TGTGCCAGCAGCTTAAATGGCGGTTCCCAAGAGACCCAGTACTTC.

This clone has only one observation. The chain employs TRBV5-4 and TRBJ2-5, with 8 positions matching TRBD2. The germline V gene has CDR1 SGHNT and CDR2 YYREEE (reference sequence). Trimming at V came to 2 bases and at J to 5 bases, leaving 11 bases not matched to a gene. The CDR3 is 16 amino acids. This CDR3 reads CASSFQRGLLPETQYF. The CDR3, as DNA: TGTGCCAGCAGCTTCCAGCGGGGGCTGTTGCCGGAGACCCAGTACTTC.

The chain joins TRBV18 to TRBJ1-3; 10 bases agree with TRBD1. Per the germline V gene, CDR1 is KGHSH and CDR2 is LQKENI. This CDR3 spans 16 amino acids. V was pared by 3 bases and J by 0 bases, with 2 bases of the junction left unmatched. CDR3 region: CASSPGQGSSGNTIYF. The CDR3 bases are TGTGCCAGCTCACCGGGACAGGGGAGCTCTGGAAACACCATATATTTT.

The chain is built from TRBV5-1 and TRBJ2-7; TRBD1 agrees at 10 bases. The germline V gene encodes CDR1 SGHRS and CDR2 YFSETQ. V shed 0 bases, J shed 6 bases, and the junction held 6 bases outside the gene matches. CDR3 length: 15 amino acids. Here the CDR3 DNA reads TGCGCCAGCAGCTTGGTTCTGACAGGGGGCTCCGAGCAGTACTTC. The encoded protein is CASSLVLTGGSEQYF.

J is TRBJ2-1 and V is TRBV7-6, with 9 bases aligning to TRBD1. V shed 3 bases, J shed 3 bases, and the junction held 0 bases outside the gene matches. Germline values: CDR1 SGHVS, CDR2 FNYEAQ. The CDR3 contains 14 residues. The CDR3: CASSLTGGYNEQFF. CDR3 DNA sequence: TGTGCCAGCAGCTTGACAGGGGGCTACAATGAGCAGTTCTTC.

V and J are TRBV7-6 and TRBJ2-1, with D perhaps matching TRBD2 (6 bases). Germline V lookup: CDR1 SGHVS, CDR2 FNYEAQ. The CDR3 spans 14 residues. Trimming cost V 3 bases and J 5 bases, with 11 bases left between them. The CDR3 protein is CASSLRGSNNEQFF. CDR3 bases: TGTGCCAGCAGCTTGCGGGGTAGCAACAATGAGCAGTTCTTC.

The chain couples TRBV7-9 to TRBJ2-3; a possible D gene is TRBD2 (6 bases). V was pared by 3 bases and J by 10 bases, with 11 bases between. Germline CDR1 is SEHNR and CDR2 is FQNEAQ (reference sequence). CDR3 length: 12 residues. The CDR3 bases are TGTGCCAGCAGCTTTGGGACTGCTGCGCAGTATTTT. Its translation: CASSFGTAAQYF.

The rearrangement uses TRBV15 and TRBJ2-5; 9 bases map to TRBD1. The CDR3 runs 17 residues. CDR1 is LNHNV, CDR2 YYDKDF, per germline (reference sequence). Unmatched junction bases numbered 10, after V lost 0 bases and J lost 5 bases. In DNA form, the CDR3 reads TGTGCCACCAGCAGAGATAGGCCGGGACAGGGATGGGAGACCCAGTACTTC. This gives the protein CATSRDRPGQGWETQYF.

CDR3 protein: CASSVVGGPDTQYF. Here the CDR3 DNA reads TGTGCCAGCAGCGTAGTAGGGGGCCCAGATACGCAGTATTTT. The V gene is TRBV9, the J gene TRBJ2-3; TRBD1 aligns across 7 bases. This CDR3 is 14 amino acids long. Germline CDR1 and CDR2: SGDLS and YYNGEE. V gave up 0 bases and J gave up 4 bases; unmatched junction bases: 2.

CDR3 in amino acids: CASSLAGQTYNEQFF. CDR3 DNA sequence: TGTGCCAGCAGCTTAGCGGGACAGACCTACAATGAGCAGTTCTTC. This chain connects TRBV5-4 to TRBJ2-1; D may correspond to TRBD1 or TRBD2 (7 bases each). Trimming stripped 2 bases from V and 2 bases from J, with 11 bases between. CDR1 and CDR2 from the germline V gene are SGHNT and YYREEE (reference sequence). The CDR3 has 15 residues. Supplemented by reference TRBV5-4 and TRBJ2-1, the full variable domain reads ETGVTQSPTHLIKTRGQQVTLRCSSQSGHNTVSWYQQALGQGPQFIFQYYREEENGRGNFPPRFSGLQFPNYSSELNVNALELDDSALYLCASSLAGQTYNEQFFGPGTRLTVL.

The gene calls are TRBV19 and TRBJ2-7; maybe TRBD1 (7 bases). Trimming took off 3 bases at V and 3 bases at J, with 12 bases between the two ends. The CDR3 runs 14 residues. The germline V gene encodes CDR1 LNHDA and CDR2 SQIVND (reference sequence). The CDR3 sequence: CASSIGGGGYEQYF. CDR3 in DNA: TGTGCCAGTAGTATCGGAGGGGGCGGCTACGAGCAGTACTTC.

The chain carries TRBV30 and TRBJ2-4; 12 positions agree with TRBD2. CDR1 and CDR2 from the germline V gene are GTSNPN and SVGIG (reference sequence). The CDR3 is 15 amino acids. V was pared by 2 bases and J by 6 bases, with 5 bases of the junction left unmatched. The CDR3 nucleotides read TGTGCCTGGAGTTCCCGACTAGCGGGGGCAAACATTCAGTACTTC. Protein product: CAWSSRLAGANIQYF.

V is TRBV7-2 and J is TRBJ2-3, with 12 bases lining up with TRBD2. Germline V lookup: CDR1 SGHTA, CDR2 FQGNSA. V was pared by 0 bases and J by 1 base, with 5 bases of the junction left unmatched. The CDR3 totals 18 residues. The CDR3, as DNA: TGTGCCAGCAGCTTAGCGACCCGGACTAGCGGGGGCACAGATACGCAGTATTTT. Protein: CASSLATRTSGGTDTQYF.

The V and J genes are TRBV4-1 and TRBJ2-5; D uncertain. The CDR3 contains 12 residues. CDR1 and CDR2 (germline): MGHRA, YSYEKL. Trimming removed 0 bases from V and 5 bases from J, with 4 bases in between. CDR3 loop: CASSQEHETQYF. CDR3 coding DNA: TGCGCCAGCAGCCAAGAGCATGAGACCCAGTACTTC.

This clone appeared a few times. The chain employs TRBV10-3 and TRBJ1-5, with D uncertain. The CDR3 covers 12 residues. Trimming stripped 7 bases from V and 4 bases from J, with 8 bases between. The germline V gene has CDR1 ENHRY and CDR2 SYGVKD. DNA of the CDR3: TGTGCCATCAAGGCGGAGAATCAGCCCCAGCATTTT. Its protein is CAIKAENQPQHF.